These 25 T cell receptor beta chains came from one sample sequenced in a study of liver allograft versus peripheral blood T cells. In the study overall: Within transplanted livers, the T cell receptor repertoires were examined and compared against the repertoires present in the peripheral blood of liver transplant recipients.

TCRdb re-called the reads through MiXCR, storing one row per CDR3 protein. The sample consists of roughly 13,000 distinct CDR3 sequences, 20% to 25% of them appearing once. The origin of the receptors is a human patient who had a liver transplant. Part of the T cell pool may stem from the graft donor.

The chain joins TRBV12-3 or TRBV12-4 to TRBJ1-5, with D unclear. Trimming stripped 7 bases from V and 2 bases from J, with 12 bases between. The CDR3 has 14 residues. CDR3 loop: CASTVGNGNQPQHF. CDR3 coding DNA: TGTGCCAGCACCGTAGGTAATGGCAATCAGCCCCAGCATTTT.

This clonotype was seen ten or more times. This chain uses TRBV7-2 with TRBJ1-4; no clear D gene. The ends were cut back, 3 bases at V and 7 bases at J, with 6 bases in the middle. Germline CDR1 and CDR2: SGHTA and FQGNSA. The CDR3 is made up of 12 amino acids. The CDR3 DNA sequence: TGTGCCAGCAGCTTGAGAGGTGAAAAACTGTTTTTT. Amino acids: CASSLRGEKLFF.

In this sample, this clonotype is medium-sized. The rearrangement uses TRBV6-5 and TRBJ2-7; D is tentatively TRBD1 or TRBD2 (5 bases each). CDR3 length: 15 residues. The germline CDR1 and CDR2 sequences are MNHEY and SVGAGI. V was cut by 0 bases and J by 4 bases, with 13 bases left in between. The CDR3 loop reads CASSYSPRDGYEQYF. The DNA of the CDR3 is TGTGCCAGCAGTTACTCCCCCCGGGACGGATACGAGCAGTACTTC.

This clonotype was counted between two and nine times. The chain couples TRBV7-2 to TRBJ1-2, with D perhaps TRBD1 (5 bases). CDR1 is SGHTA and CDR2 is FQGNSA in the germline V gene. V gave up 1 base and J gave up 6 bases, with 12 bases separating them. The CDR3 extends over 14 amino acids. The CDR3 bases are TGTGCCAGCAGCTTAGGATCTGGCAGGGATGGCTACACCTTC. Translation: CASSLGSGRDGYTF. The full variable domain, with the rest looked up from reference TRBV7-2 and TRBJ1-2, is GAGVSQSPSNKVTEKGKDVELRCDPISGHTALYWYRQSLGQGLEFLIYFQGNSAPDKSGLPSDRFSAERTGGSVSTLTIQRTQQEDSAVYLCASSLGSGRDGYTFGSGTRLTVV.

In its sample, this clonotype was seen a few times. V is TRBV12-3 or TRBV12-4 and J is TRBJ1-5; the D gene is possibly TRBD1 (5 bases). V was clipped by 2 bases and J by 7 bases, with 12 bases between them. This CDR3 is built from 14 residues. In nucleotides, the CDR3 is TGTGCCAGCAGTTTAAACCGGGGCGGGCAGCCCCAGCATTTT. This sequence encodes CASSLNRGGQPQHF.

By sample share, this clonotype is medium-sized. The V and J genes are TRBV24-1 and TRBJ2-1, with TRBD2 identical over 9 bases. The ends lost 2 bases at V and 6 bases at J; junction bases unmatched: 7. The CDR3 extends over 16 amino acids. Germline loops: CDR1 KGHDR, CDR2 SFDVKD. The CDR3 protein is CATSDSAGGQTNEQFF. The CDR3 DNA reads TGTGCCACCAGTGATTCCGCGGGGGGGCAGACCAATGAGCAGTTCTTC.

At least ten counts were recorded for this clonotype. For the CDR3, the DNA is TGTGCCACCAGCAGAGGAGGGGGCGGGACGGCTAACTATGGCTACACCTTC. This gives the protein CATSRGGGGTANYGYTF. The rearrangement links TRBV15 to TRBJ1-2; the match to TRBD1 covers 7 bases. Trimming took 1 base from V and 0 from J; bases not matched to a gene: 8. Germline values: CDR1 LNHNV, CDR2 YYDKDF (reference sequence). This CDR3 is 17 amino acids long.

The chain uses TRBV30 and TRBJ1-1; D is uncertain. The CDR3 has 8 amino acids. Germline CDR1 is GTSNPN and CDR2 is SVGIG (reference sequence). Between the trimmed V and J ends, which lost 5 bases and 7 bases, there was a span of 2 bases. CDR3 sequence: CAWGEAFF. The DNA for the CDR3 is TGTGCCTGGGGTGAAGCTTTCTTT.

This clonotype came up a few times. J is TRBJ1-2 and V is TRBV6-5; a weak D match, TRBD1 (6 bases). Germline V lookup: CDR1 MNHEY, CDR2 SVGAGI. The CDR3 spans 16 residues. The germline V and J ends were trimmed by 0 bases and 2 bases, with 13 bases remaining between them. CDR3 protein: CASSYSRGRGNYGYTF. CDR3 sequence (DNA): TGTGCCAGCAGTTACTCCCGGGGGAGGGGGAACTATGGCTACACCTTC.

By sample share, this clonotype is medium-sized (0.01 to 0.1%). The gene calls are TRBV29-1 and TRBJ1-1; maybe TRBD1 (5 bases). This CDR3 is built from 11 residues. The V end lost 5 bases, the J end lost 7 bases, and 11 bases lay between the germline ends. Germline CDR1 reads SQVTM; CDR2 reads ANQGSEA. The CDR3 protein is CSVIRVVEAFF. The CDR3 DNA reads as TGCAGCGTTATCAGGGTGGTTGAAGCTTTCTTT.

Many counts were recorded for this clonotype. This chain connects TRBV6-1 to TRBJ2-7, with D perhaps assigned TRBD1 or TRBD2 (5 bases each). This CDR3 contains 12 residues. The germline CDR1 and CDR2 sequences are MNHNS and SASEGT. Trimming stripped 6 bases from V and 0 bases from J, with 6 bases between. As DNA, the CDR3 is TGTGCCAGCAGGGGGGACTCCTACGAGCAGTACTTC. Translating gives CASRGDSYEQYF.

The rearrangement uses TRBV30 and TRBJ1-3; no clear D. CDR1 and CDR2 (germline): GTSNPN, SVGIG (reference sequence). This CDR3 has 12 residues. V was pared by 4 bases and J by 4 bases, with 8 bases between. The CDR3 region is CAWTLAGNTIYF. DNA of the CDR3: TGTGCCTGGACCTTAGCGGGAAACACCATATATTTT.

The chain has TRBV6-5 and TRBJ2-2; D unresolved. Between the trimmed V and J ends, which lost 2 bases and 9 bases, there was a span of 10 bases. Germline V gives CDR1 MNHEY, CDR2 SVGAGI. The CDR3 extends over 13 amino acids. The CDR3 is CASSYRPGRELFF. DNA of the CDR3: TGTGCCAGCAGTTACAGACCGGGTCGGGAGCTGTTTTTT.

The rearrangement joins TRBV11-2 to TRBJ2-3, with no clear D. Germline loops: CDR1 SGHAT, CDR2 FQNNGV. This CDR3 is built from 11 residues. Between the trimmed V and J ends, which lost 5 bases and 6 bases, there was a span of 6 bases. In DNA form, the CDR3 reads TGTGCCAGCAGCCCATCCGATACGCAGTATTTT. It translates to CASSPSDTQYF.

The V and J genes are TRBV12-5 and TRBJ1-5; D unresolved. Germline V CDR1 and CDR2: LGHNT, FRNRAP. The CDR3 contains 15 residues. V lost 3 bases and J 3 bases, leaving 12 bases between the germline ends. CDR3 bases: TGTGCTAGTGGTTTACCCCAGGAGGACAATCAGCCCCAGCATTTT. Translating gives CASGLPQEDNQPQHF.

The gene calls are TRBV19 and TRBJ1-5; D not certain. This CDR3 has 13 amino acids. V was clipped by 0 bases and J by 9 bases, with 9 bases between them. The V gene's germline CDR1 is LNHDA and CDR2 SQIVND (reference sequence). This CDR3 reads CASSIDRDPPQHF. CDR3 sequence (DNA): TGTGCCAGTAGTATAGATCGGGATCCGCCCCAGCATTTT.

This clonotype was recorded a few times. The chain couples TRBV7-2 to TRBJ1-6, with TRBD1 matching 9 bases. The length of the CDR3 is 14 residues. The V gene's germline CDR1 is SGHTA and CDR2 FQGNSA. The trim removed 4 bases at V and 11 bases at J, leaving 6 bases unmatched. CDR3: CASSSGTGIAPLHF. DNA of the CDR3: TGTGCCAGCAGCTCCGGGACAGGGATCGCACCCCTCCACTTT.

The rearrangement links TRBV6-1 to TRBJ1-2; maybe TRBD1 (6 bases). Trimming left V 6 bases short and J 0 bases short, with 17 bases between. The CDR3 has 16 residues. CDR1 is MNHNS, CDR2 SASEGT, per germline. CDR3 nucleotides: TGTGCCAGCAGCGCCGAGGGGGACACCTCTAACTATGGCTACACCTTC. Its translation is CASSAEGDTSNYGYTF.

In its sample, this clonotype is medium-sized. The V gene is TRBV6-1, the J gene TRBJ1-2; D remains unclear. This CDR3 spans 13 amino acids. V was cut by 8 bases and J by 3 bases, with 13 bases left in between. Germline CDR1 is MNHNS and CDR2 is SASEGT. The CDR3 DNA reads TGTGCCAGCCGGTCCCCCTCCTACTATGGCTACACCTTC. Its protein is CASRSPSYYGYTF.

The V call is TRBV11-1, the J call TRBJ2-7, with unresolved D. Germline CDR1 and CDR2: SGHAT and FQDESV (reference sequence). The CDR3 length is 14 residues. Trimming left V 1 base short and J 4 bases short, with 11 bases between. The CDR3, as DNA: TGTGCCAGCAGCTTAGGGAGAGATCGATACGAGCAGTACTTC. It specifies CASSLGRDRYEQYF.

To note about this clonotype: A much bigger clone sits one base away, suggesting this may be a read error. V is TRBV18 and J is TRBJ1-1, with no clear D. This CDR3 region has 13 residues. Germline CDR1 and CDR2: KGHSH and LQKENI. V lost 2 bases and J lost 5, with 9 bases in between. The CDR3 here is CASSPWAFTEAFF. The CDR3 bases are TGTGCCAGCTCACCATGGGCGTTTACTGAAGCTTTCTTT. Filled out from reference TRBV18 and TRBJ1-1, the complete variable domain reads NAGVMQNPRHLVRRRGQEARLRCSPMKGHSHVYWYRQLPEEGLKFMVYLQKENIIDESGMPKERFSAEFPKEGPSILRIQQVVRGDSAAYFCASSPWAFTEAFFGQGTRLTVV.

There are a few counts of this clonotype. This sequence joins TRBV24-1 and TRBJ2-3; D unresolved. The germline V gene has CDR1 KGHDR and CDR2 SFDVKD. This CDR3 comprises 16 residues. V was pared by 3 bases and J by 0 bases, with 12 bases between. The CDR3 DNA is TGTGCCACCAGTGATAGTAGGGCGGCTAGCACAGATACGCAGTATTTT. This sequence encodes CATSDSRAASTDTQYF.

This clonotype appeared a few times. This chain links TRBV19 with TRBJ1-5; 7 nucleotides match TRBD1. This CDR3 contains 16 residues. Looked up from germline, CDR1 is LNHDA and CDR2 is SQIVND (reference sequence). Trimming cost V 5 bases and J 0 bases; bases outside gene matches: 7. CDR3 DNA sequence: TGTGCCAGTAGTCTGGGACAGCCTTATAGCAATCAGCCCCAGCATTTT. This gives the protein CASSLGQPYSNQPQHF. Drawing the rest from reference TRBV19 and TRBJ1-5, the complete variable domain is DGGITQSPKYLFRKEGQNVTLSCEQNLNHDAMYWYRQDPGQGLRLIYYSQIVNDFQKGDIAEGYSVSREKKESFPLTVTSAQKNPTAFYLCASSLGQPYSNQPQHFGDGTRLSIL.

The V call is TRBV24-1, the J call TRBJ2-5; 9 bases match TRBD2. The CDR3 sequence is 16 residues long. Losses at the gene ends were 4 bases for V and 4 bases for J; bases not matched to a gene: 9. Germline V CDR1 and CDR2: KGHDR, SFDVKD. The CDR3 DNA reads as TGTGCCACCAGTGAGTGGGGGCGGGGGGGCCGAGAGACCCAGTACTTC. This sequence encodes CATSEWGRGGRETQYF.

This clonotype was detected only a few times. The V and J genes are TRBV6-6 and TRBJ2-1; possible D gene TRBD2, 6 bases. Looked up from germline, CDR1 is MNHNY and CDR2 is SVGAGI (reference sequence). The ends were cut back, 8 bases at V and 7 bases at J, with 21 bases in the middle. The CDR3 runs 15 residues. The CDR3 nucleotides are TGTGCCAGCCAAGGGGCGCGTGACGGAGGGAATGAGCAGTTCTTC. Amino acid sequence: CASQGARDGGNEQFF.